A selection of T cell receptor beta chains follows, all from one sample in a study of OX40 agonist ivuxolimab in advanced cancers. The data were produced by immunoSEQ multiplex PCR, yet TCRdb's version contains in-frame clones alone and is incomplete. The sample shows over 65,000 clones, 84% of them seen only once. This specimen consisted of CD4+ or CD8+ T cells sorted from blood, obtained in a trial of the OX40 agonist ivuxolimab. The receptors were sampled from an adult with an advanced solid tumor such as melanoma, head and neck, liver or kidney cancer. Both conserved end residues are part of each CDR3. A D gene is named only where the DNA matches it firmly. Expanded clones get a size class; other rows say once, few or many, or leave the size out.

j_call: TRBJ2-7; d_call: TRBD1; v_call: TRBV4-3; clone_size: few; cdr3_nt: TGCGCCAGCAGCCAATCCCACAGGGGGTCTTACGAGCAGTACTTC; cdr3_aa: CASSQSHRGSYEQYF
j_call: TRBJ1-1; d_call: -; v_call: TRBV29-1; clone_size: few; cdr3_nt: TGCAGCGTTGTGGAGGGTAGCGTTCACACTGAAGCTTTCTTT; cdr3_aa: CSVVEGSVHTEAFF
j_call: TRBJ2-2; d_call: TRBD1; v_call: TRBV30; clone_size: -; cdr3_nt: TGTGCCTGGGTAGGACAGGGGGGCGGGGAGCTGTTTTTT; cdr3_aa: CAWVGQGGGELFF
j_call: TRBJ2-6; d_call: -; v_call: TRBV18; clone_size: -; cdr3_nt: TGTGCCAGCTCACCGACAGTCTCTGGGGCCAACGTCCTGACTTTC; cdr3_aa: CASSPTVSGANVLTF
j_call: TRBJ2-2; d_call: -; v_call: TRBV7-6; clone_size: -; cdr3_nt: TGTGCCAGCAGCCCCGGGACACAATACACCGGGGAGCTGTTTTTT; cdr3_aa: CASSPGTQYTGELFF
j_call: TRBJ2-3; d_call: -; v_call: TRBV19; clone_size: -; cdr3_nt: TGTGCCAGTAGTATGGCTAGGTCAGATACGCAGTATTTT; cdr3_aa: CASSMARSDTQYF
j_call: TRBJ2-7; d_call: TRBD1; v_call: TRBV11-3; clone_size: -; cdr3_nt: TGTGCCAGCAGCCGGGACAGGACCTACGAGCAGTACTTC; cdr3_aa: CASSRDRTYEQYF
j_call: TRBJ2-6; d_call: -; v_call: TRBV7-7; clone_size: -; cdr3_nt: TGTGCTAGCAGCTTAGAAGGAGCTTCTGGGGCCAACGTCCTGACTTTC; cdr3_aa: CASSLEGASGANVLTF
j_call: TRBJ1-2; d_call: -; v_call: TRBV6-1; clone_size: -; cdr3_nt: TGTGCCAGCATACCCACCCCTAACTATGGCTACACCTTC; cdr3_aa: CASIPTPNYGYTF
j_call: TRBJ1-4; d_call: -; v_call: TRBV28; clone_size: -; cdr3_nt: TGTGCCAGCAGTTTAATCGGGGACCGCGAAAAACTGTTTTTT; cdr3_aa: CASSLIGDREKLFF
j_call: TRBJ2-7; d_call: -; v_call: TRBV19; clone_size: -; cdr3_nt: TGTGCCAGTAGTATAGATCCAGGCAGCTCCTACGAGCAGTACTTC; cdr3_aa: CASSIDPGSSYEQYF
j_call: TRBJ2-1; d_call: -; v_call: TRBV6-5; clone_size: -; cdr3_nt: TGTGCCAGCAGACCCAGTGGGGGCAATGAGCAGTTCTTC; cdr3_aa: CASRPSGGNEQFF
j_call: TRBJ2-1; d_call: -; v_call: TRBV6-1; clone_size: -; cdr3_nt: TGTGCCAGCAGAGGAACCTTAGCGAATGAGCAGTTCTTC; cdr3_aa: CASRGTLANEQFF
j_call: TRBJ1-1; d_call: -; v_call: TRBV7-9; clone_size: -; cdr3_nt: TGTGCCAGCAGCGAGGGACACGCCAACACTGAAGCTTTCTTT; cdr3_aa: CASSEGHANTEAFF
j_call: TRBJ2-1; d_call: TRBD2; v_call: TRBV2; clone_size: -; cdr3_nt: TGTGCCAGCACCCTCAGCGGACTAGCGGACAATGAGCAGTTCTTC; cdr3_aa: CASTLSGLADNEQFF
j_call: TRBJ2-5; d_call: -; v_call: TRBV7-2; clone_size: -; cdr3_nt: TGTGCCAGCAGCTTAGGCGTCTACCAAGAGACCCAGTACTTC; cdr3_aa: CASSLGVYQETQYF
j_call: TRBJ2-3; d_call: TRBD2; v_call: TRBV28; clone_size: few; cdr3_nt: TGTGCCAGCAGTTTTGGGGGGAGGGGAACAGATACGCAGTATTTT; cdr3_aa: CASSFGGRGTDTQYF
j_call: TRBJ2-1; d_call: -; v_call: TRBV19; clone_size: -; cdr3_nt: TGTGCCAGTGGAACCCTTAGGAATGAGCAGTTCTTC; cdr3_aa: CASGTLRNEQFF
j_call: TRBJ2-3; d_call: -; v_call: TRBV27; clone_size: -; cdr3_nt: TGTGCCAGCAGTTTAACCAGGAGCACAGATACGCAGTATTTT; cdr3_aa: CASSLTRSTDTQYF
j_call: TRBJ2-3; d_call: -; v_call: TRBV11-2; clone_size: -; cdr3_nt: TGTGCCAGCAGCTTATGGAACAGGGACACAGATACGCAGTATTTT; cdr3_aa: CASSLWNRDTDTQYF
j_call: TRBJ1-5; d_call: TRBD1; v_call: TRBV4-1; clone_size: few; cdr3_nt: TGCGCCAGCAGCCAAGAAGGGGGCGGCAATCAGCCCCAGCATTTT; cdr3_aa: CASSQEGGGNQPQHF
j_call: TRBJ2-1; d_call: TRBD2; v_call: TRBV7-6; clone_size: -; cdr3_nt: TGTGCCAGCAGCTTACCCGAGAGAGGACTAGACTCTACCTACAATGAGCAGTTCTTC; cdr3_aa: CASSLPERGLDSTYNEQFF
j_call: TRBJ2-4; d_call: TRBD2; v_call: TRBV5-1; clone_size: -; cdr3_nt: TGCGCCAGCAGCTTGGAGCTAGCGGGAAGGAAAAACATTCAGTACTTC; cdr3_aa: CASSLELAGRKNIQYF
j_call: TRBJ2-7; d_call: TRBD1; v_call: TRBV6-1; clone_size: -; cdr3_nt: TGTGCCAGCAGTGAAATGCCAGGGGGTGAATACGAGCAGTACTTC; cdr3_aa: CASSEMPGGEYEQYF
j_call: TRBJ1-2; d_call: TRBD1; v_call: TRBV18; clone_size: once; cdr3_nt: TGTGCCAGCTCACCGCGGGGGACAGAATCTGGCTACACCTTC; cdr3_aa: CASSPRGTESGYTF
j_call: TRBJ1-1; d_call: TRBD1; v_call: TRBV4-2; clone_size: -; cdr3_nt: TGTGCCAGCAGCCAACGGACAGGGACTTTGAACACTGAAGCTTTCTTT; cdr3_aa: CASSQRTGTLNTEAFF
j_call: TRBJ2-3; d_call: TRBD2; v_call: TRBV10-3; clone_size: -; cdr3_nt: TGTGCCGTCTCGACTAGCGGGGGGGCCGTAGATACGCAGTATTTT; cdr3_aa: CAVSTSGGAVDTQYF
j_call: TRBJ1-4; d_call: -; v_call: TRBV27; clone_size: once; cdr3_nt: TGTGCCAGCCGACGCCAGGGCCTTAATGAAAAACTGTTTTTT; cdr3_aa: CASRRQGLNEKLFF
j_call: TRBJ2-3; d_call: -; v_call: TRBV28; clone_size: -; cdr3_nt: TGTGCCAGCAGTTCAGAAACTGATACGCAGTATTTT; cdr3_aa: CASSSETDTQYF
j_call: TRBJ1-2; d_call: -; v_call: TRBV23-1; clone_size: -; cdr3_nt: TGCGCCAGCAGTCAATCCAAGAGGACGGATGGCTACACCTTC; cdr3_aa: CASSQSKRTDGYTF
j_call: TRBJ2-5; d_call: -; v_call: TRBV28; clone_size: -; cdr3_nt: TGTGCCAGCAGGGGGGGACCTCAAGAGACCCAGTACTTC; cdr3_aa: CASRGGPQETQYF
j_call: TRBJ1-2; d_call: TRBD1; v_call: TRBV5-6; clone_size: once; cdr3_nt: TGTGCCAGCAGCAGGGACAGGGCGTCTGGCTACACCTTC; cdr3_aa: CASSRDRASGYTF
j_call: TRBJ1-4; d_call: -; v_call: TRBV7-2; clone_size: -; cdr3_nt: TGTGCCAGCAGCTTAGGGGGTAGAACAACTAATGAAAAACTGTTTTTT; cdr3_aa: CASSLGGRTTNEKLFF
j_call: TRBJ2-4; d_call: TRBD2; v_call: TRBV5-4; clone_size: -; cdr3_nt: TGTGCCAGCAGCATTGGGGGACTAGCGGGGAGGAGTGACATTCAGTACTTC; cdr3_aa: CASSIGGLAGRSDIQYF
j_call: TRBJ1-3; d_call: -; v_call: TRBV30; clone_size: -; cdr3_nt: TGTGCCTGGTTAGGAAACACCATATATTTT; cdr3_aa: CAWLGNTIYF
j_call: TRBJ2-1; d_call: -; v_call: TRBV29-1; clone_size: many; cdr3_nt: TGCAGCGTTGAAAACTCCGTCCGGTTCTTC; cdr3_aa: CSVENSVRFF
j_call: TRBJ1-5; d_call: TRBD1; v_call: TRBV28; clone_size: -; cdr3_nt: TGTGCCAGCAGTCAGGGGGGGGCGGGACAGATATACAATAGCAATCAGCCCCAGCATTTT; cdr3_aa: CASSQGGAGQIYNSNQPQHF
j_call: TRBJ1-1; d_call: TRBD1; v_call: TRBV5-1; clone_size: -; cdr3_nt: TGCGCCAGCAGCACTTTAGGACAGGGAACTACTGAAGCTTTCTTT; cdr3_aa: CASSTLGQGTTEAFF
j_call: TRBJ1-4; d_call: -; v_call: TRBV19; clone_size: -; cdr3_nt: TGTGCCAGCACAAATGGGGCTAGCCGAGGAAAACTGTTTTTT; cdr3_aa: CASTNGASRGKLFF
j_call: TRBJ2-5; d_call: -; v_call: TRBV11-2; clone_size: -; cdr3_nt: TGTGCCAGCAGCAAATCCCCAGGGTTCGGAGAGACCCAGTACTTC; cdr3_aa: CASSKSPGFGETQYF
j_call: TRBJ2-2; d_call: TRBD2; v_call: TRBV7-6; clone_size: few; cdr3_nt: TGTGCCAGCAGCCGCCAGGGACTAGCGGGAGACGCCGGGGAGCTGTTTTTT; cdr3_aa: CASSRQGLAGDAGELFF
j_call: TRBJ2-1; d_call: TRBD2; v_call: TRBV5-1; clone_size: -; cdr3_nt: TGCGCCAGCAGCTTGGTAGTAGCGGGAGTAAATGAGCAGTTCTTC; cdr3_aa: CASSLVVAGVNEQFF
j_call: TRBJ1-2; d_call: -; v_call: TRBV28; clone_size: -; cdr3_nt: TGTGCCAGCAGTTCCCAAACCCGCGGGACAAATGTCTATGGCTACACCTTC; cdr3_aa: CASSSQTRGTNVYGYTF
j_call: TRBJ2-7; d_call: TRBD1; v_call: TRBV4-3; clone_size: -; cdr3_nt: TGCGCCAGCAGCCAAGATGGGGGACAGGGGTACGAGCAGTACTTC; cdr3_aa: CASSQDGGQGYEQYF